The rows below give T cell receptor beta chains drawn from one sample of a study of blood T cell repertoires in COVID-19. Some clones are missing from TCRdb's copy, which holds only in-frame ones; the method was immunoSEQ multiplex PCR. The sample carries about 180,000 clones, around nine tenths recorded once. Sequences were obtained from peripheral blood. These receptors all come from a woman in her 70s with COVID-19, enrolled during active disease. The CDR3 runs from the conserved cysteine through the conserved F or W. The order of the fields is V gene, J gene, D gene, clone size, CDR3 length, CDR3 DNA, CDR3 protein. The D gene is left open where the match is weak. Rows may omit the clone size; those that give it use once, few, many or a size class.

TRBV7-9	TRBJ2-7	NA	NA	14	TGTGCCAGCAGCCCTGGACTGGACCACTACGAGCAGTACTTC	CASSPGLDHYEQYF
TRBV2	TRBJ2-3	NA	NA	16	TGTGCCAGCAGTCCTCTGAGCGGAGCTAGCACAGATACGCAGTATTTT	CASSPLSGASTDTQYF
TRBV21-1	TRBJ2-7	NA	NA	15	TGTGCCAGCAGCAAAGAAGGTCTAGCGAATCCAGAGCAGTACTTC	CASSKEGLANPEQYF
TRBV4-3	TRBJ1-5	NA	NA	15	TGCGCCAGCAGCCAGGATCGGAGGGTAGGTCAGCCCCAGCATTTT	CASSQDRRVGQPQHF
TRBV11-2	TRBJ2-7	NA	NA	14	TGTGCCAGCAGCTTAGTACGGACTTCCTACGAGCAGTACTTC	CASSLVRTSYEQYF
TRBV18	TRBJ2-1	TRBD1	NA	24	TGTGCCAGCTCACCACCGCCAGGGGGCGGAAGGGCGGATGAAAAACCGAGCTCCTACAATGAGCAGTTCTTC	CASSPPPGGGRADEKPSSYNEQFF
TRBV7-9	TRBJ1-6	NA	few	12	TGTGCCAGCAGCCCCAATAATTCACCCCTCCACTTT	CASSPNNSPLHF
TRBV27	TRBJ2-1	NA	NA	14	TGTGCCAGCAGTTTTGACGGGAGTTCGGATGAGCAGTTCTTC	CASSFDGSSDEQFF
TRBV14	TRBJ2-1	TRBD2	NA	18	TGTGCCAGCAGCCAATCTCAGAGCGGGAGTCGCACCTACAATGAGCAGTTCTTC	CASSQSQSGSRTYNEQFF
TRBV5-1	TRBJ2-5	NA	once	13	TGCGCCAGCAGATTTAAGGGGGGGGAGACCCAGTACTTC	CASRFKGGETQYF
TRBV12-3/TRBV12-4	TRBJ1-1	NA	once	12	TGTGCCAGCAGCCGTCTGAACACTGAAGCTTTCTTT	CASSRLNTEAFF
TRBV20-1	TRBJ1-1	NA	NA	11	TGCAGTGCTCAGGACAGCTATGAAGCTTTCTTT	CSAQDSYEAFF
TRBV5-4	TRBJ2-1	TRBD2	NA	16	TGTGCCAGCAGCTTGGCCGGGACTAGCGGGAGTAATGAGCAGTTCTTC	CASSLAGTSGSNEQFF
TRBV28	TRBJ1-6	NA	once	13	TGTGCCATCCTTGGGCGCCTTAATTCACCCCTCCACTTT	CAILGRLNSPLHF
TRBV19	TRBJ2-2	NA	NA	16	TGTGCCAGTAGTATAGTTCCAGGGGTAGGCACCGGGGAGCTGTTTTTT	CASSIVPGVGTGELFF
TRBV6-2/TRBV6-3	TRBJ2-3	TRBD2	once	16	TGTGCCAGCAGTCGAGCGGGACCTCTGCGGTCGGATACGCAGTATTTT	CASSRAGPLRSDTQYF
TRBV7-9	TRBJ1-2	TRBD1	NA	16	TGTGCCAGCAGTCGACCAGGACAGGTAGCTCGGTATGGCTACACCTTC	CASSRPGQVARYGYTF
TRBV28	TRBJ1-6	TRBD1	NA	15	TGTGCCAGCAGCCACAGACAGGGATATAATTCACCCCTCCACTTT	CASSHRQGYNSPLHF
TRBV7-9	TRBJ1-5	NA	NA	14	TGTGCCAGCAGCTTAGGTACAGGCAATCAGCCCCAGCATTTT	CASSLGTGNQPQHF
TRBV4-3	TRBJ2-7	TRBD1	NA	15	TGCGCCAGCAGCCGCTTCCGGGACAGGGGCTACGAGCAGTACTTC	CASSRFRDRGYEQYF
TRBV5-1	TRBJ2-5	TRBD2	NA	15	TGCGCCAGCAGCCCGGGACTAGCGGCACAAGAGACCCAGTACTTC	CASSPGLAAQETQYF
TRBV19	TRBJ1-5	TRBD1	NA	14	TGTGCCAGCACCGGGACAGGGGGAAATCAGCCCCAGCATTTT	CASTGTGGNQPQHF
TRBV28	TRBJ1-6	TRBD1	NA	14	TGTGCCAGCAGCTGGGACAGATGGAATTCACCCCTCCACTTT	CASSWDRWNSPLHF
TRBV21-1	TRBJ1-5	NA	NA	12	TGTGCCAGCTCTCGGGTTTATCAGCCCCAGCATTTT	CASSRVYQPQHF
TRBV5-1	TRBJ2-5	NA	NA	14	TGCGCCAGCAGCTTGGGGACACCCCAAGAGACCCAGTACTTC	CASSLGTPQETQYF
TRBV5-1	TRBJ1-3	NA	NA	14	TGCGCCAGCAGCTTGGACAGAACTGGAAACACCATATATTTT	CASSLDRTGNTIYF
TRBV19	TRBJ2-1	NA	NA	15	TGTGCCAGTAGTAGAAGCGGGCCCTCCTACAATGAGCAGTTCTTC	CASSRSGPSYNEQFF
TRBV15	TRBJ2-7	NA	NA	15	TGTGCCACCAGCAGAGATGGGCGGGGCCCCTACGAGCAGTACTTC	CATSRDGRGPYEQYF
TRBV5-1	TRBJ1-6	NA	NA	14	TGCGCCAGCAACTTCGGAGCCTCTTATTCACCCCTCCACTTT	CASNFGASYSPLHF
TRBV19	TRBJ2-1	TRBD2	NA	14	TGTGCCAGTAGTATCACTAGCGGGGGCAATGAGCAGTTCTTC	CASSITSGGNEQFF
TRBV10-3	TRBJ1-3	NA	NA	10	TGTGCCACCCATGGAAACACCATATATTTT	CATHGNTIYF
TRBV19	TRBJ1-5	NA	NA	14	TGTGCCAGTAGCGATGGAAGGGGAAATCAGCCCCAGCATTTT	CASSDGRGNQPQHF
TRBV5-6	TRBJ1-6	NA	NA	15	TGTGCCAGCAGCGGAGGGACCGCCGTTCATTCACCCCTCCACTTT	CASSGGTAVHSPLHF
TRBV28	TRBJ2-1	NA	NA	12	TGTGCCAGCAAAATAATTAGTGGTGAGCAGTTCTTC	CASKIISGEQFF
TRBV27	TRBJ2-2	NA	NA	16	TGTGCCAGCAGTTTACCCGAACCGGGAGACACCGGGGAGCTGTTTTTT	CASSLPEPGDTGELFF